The sequence of this T cell receptor beta chain was determined in a study of T cells in Graves' hyperthyroidism and ophthalmopathy. In this sample, this clonotype turned up many times. RNA transcripts provided the source from which TCR beta CDR3 regions were amplified. The TCR CDR3 first-round RT-PCR relied on the HTBI primer set. MiXCR, run by TCRdb on the multiplex PCR reads, gives a single entry per CDR3 protein. The table has hundreds of thousands of distinct CDR3 sequences, approximately 36% seen once. The CDR3 loop spans 15 amino acids. Germline CDR1 and CDR2: LNHDA and SQIVND (reference sequence). Unmatched junction bases numbered 6, after V lost 3 bases and J lost 4 bases.

This clonotype originated in a woman in her 40s with Graves' hyperthyroidism. Sequencing was carried out using blood. The V gene is TRBV19, the J gene TRBJ1-3; 7 positions match TRBD1. CDR3 DNA: TGTGCCAGTAGTATTGGTTGGACAGGCGGAAACACCATATATTTT. Its protein product is CASSIGWTGGNTIYF.